These T cell receptor beta chains were read from a single sample in a study of long-term antiretroviral therapy in people with HIV. Libraries were prepared by immunoSEQ multiplex PCR; TCRdb keeps only in-frame clonotypes and omits some of them. The table has approximately 23,000 clones, around 80% seen once. This sample comprised unsorted PBMCs, obtained 1.5 years after starting antiretroviral therapy. The receptors stem from a young man with HIV. Both conserved end residues are part of each CDR3. The order of the fields is CDR3 length, J gene, V gene, clone size, D gene, CDR3 protein, CDR3 DNA. A D gene is named only where the DNA matches it firmly. A row's size may be missing; if present it is once, few, many or a size class.

15 TRBJ2-2 TRBV5-1 - - CASSLGRVDTGELFF TGCGCCAGCAGCTTGGGCAGGGTGGACACCGGGGAGCTGTTTTTT
15 TRBJ2-1 TRBV7-9 few - CASSPSGSSYNEQFF TGTGCCAGCAGCCCCAGCGGTAGCTCCTACAATGAGCAGTTCTTC
16 TRBJ2-7 TRBV27 - - CASSLASQGKWYEQYF TGTGCCAGCAGTTTAGCCTCGCAGGGAAAGTGGTACGAGCAGTACTTC
13 TRBJ2-1 TRBV7-8 - - CASSFVGSGEQFF TGTGCCAGCAGCTTCGTTGGGTCCGGTGAGCAGTTCTTC
16 TRBJ1-2 TRBV4-3 once - CASSQDFEDSLDGYTF TGCGCCAGCAGCCAAGATTTTGAGGATAGTTTAGATGGCTACACCTTC
14 TRBJ2-4 TRBV7-2 - TRBD2 CASSPGGSKNIQYF TGTGCCAGCAGCCCCGGGGGGAGCAAAAACATTCAGTACTTC
16 TRBJ2-1 TRBV4-1 - - CASSQPGRVSYNEQFF TGCGCCAGCAGCCAACCGGGACGCGTATCCTACAATGAGCAGTTCTTC
19 TRBJ1-4 TRBV28 - - CASSLWDLTGTSTNEKLFF TGTGCCAGCAGTTTATGGGACTTAACCGGGACATCAACTAATGAAAAACTGTTTTTT
12 TRBJ2-7 TRBV7-9 - - CASSPPGSEQYF TGTGCCAGCAGCCCCCCAGGGTCGGAGCAGTACTTC
16 TRBJ1-1 TRBV4-2 - TRBD1 CASSQDYGTGGTEAFF TGTGCCAGCAGCCAAGATTATGGTACAGGGGGAACTGAAGCTTTCTTT
13 TRBJ1-6 TRBV19 - - CASSPLFGSPLHF TGTGCCAGTAGTCCTCTCTTCGGGTCACCCCTCCACTTT
15 TRBJ1-4 TRBV4-3 - - CASSQDLQSNEKLFF TGCGCCAGCAGCCAAGATCTCCAGAGTAATGAAAAACTGTTTTTT
15 TRBJ2-3 TRBV10-1 - - CASSDNRAGTDTQYF TGCGCCAGCAGTGACAACAGGGCGGGTACAGATACGCAGTATTTT
15 TRBJ2-7 TRBV15 - - CATSRRGEASYEQYF TGTGCCACCAGCAGGAGGGGAGAAGCATCCTACGAGCAGTACTTC
15 TRBJ2-7 TRBV19 - TRBD1 CASSVDRVSRYEQYF TGTGCCAGTAGTGTCGACAGGGTATCCCGCTACGAGCAGTACTTC
17 TRBJ2-3 TRBV14 - - CASSQEPAGLSTDTQYF TGTGCCAGCAGCCAAGAGCCAGCGGGCCTTAGCACAGATACGCAGTATTTT
16 TRBJ2-4 TRBV28 - TRBD2 CASTWGGGGSKNIQYF TGTGCCAGTACCTGGGGCGGGGGGGGATCCAAAAACATTCAGTACTTC
15 TRBJ1-2 TRBV4-1 once - CASSQMVVGDYGYTF TGCGCCAGCAGCCAAATGGTGGTGGGGGACTATGGCTACACCTTC
14 TRBJ1-5 TRBV5-6 - - CASSLGQSNQPQHF TGTGCCAGCAGCTTGGGACAGTCCAATCAGCCCCAGCATTTT
13 TRBJ1-1 TRBV5-5 - - CASSFTGTTEAFF TGTGCCAGCAGCTTTACAGGGACCACTGAAGCTTTCTTT
15 TRBJ2-7 TRBV11-2 - - CASSQDLRDIYEQYF TGTGCCAGCAGCCAAGACCTCCGGGACATCTACGAGCAGTACTTC
16 TRBJ1-2 TRBV7-9 - TRBD1 CASSKGQVAMDYGYTF TGTGCCAGCAGCAAGGGACAGGTGGCGATGGACTATGGCTACACCTTC
17 TRBJ2-7 TRBV7-6 - TRBD2 CASSLGFERGGGYEQYF TGTGCCAGCAGCTTAGGATTTGAGCGGGGCGGAGGGTACGAGCAGTACTTC
19 TRBJ2-1 TRBV5-1 - TRBD2 CASSLSGSGGAFLYNEQFF TGCGCCAGCAGCTTGAGCGGTAGCGGGGGGGCATTTCTCTACAATGAGCAGTTCTTC
14 TRBJ2-1 TRBV10-1 once - CASRPGSLQGEQFF TGCGCCAGCAGGCCGGGTAGCCTCCAAGGTGAGCAGTTCTTC
14 TRBJ1-3 TRBV7-2 - TRBD1 CASSFGTVGNTIYF TGTGCCAGCAGCTTCGGGACAGTCGGAAACACCATATATTTT
13 TRBJ2-5 TRBV5-1 few - CASRMGLQETQYF TGCGCCAGCAGGATGGGACTCCAAGAGACCCAGTACTTC
14 TRBJ1-1 TRBV19 - - CASSTARANTEAFF TGTGCCAGTTCAACTGCTCGGGCCAACACTGAAGCTTTCTTT
17 TRBJ2-5 TRBV4-2 once TRBD2 CASTPGLAGGRWETQYF TGTGCCAGCACCCCGGGACTAGCGGGGGGGCGATGGGAGACCCAGTACTTC
12 TRBJ2-7 TRBV6-1 few TRBD2 CASSLERGEQYF TGTGCCAGCAGCCTCGAGCGGGGCGAGCAGTACTTC
18 TRBJ2-1 TRBV27 once - CASSLYTGPAAYSNEQFF TGTGCCAGCAGTTTATACACAGGGCCAGCTGCGTATAGCAATGAGCAGTTCTTC
13 TRBJ1-2 TRBV27 - - CASTQGTGGGYTF TGTGCCAGCACCCAGGGAACGGGGGGTGGCTACACCTTC
13 TRBJ2-1 TRBV11-2 - - CASRTTGGNEQFF TGTGCCAGCAGAACAACCGGCGGGAATGAGCAGTTCTTC
14 TRBJ1-6 TRBV14 - - CASSQESNNSPLHF TGTGCCAGCAGCCAAGAGTCCAATAATTCACCCCTCCACTTT
16 TRBJ1-2 TRBV18 once TRBD1 CASSRGQTMTDYGYTF TGTGCCAGCTCACGGGGACAGACTATGACGGACTATGGCTACACCTTC
13 TRBJ2-5 TRBV13 once - CASSLPRGETQYF TGTGCCAGCAGCTTGCCCCGGGGGGAGACCCAGTACTTC
15 TRBJ1-2 TRBV4-1 - - CASSQDGWEYYGYTF TGCGCCAGCAGCCAAGACGGGTGGGAGTACTATGGCTACACCTTC